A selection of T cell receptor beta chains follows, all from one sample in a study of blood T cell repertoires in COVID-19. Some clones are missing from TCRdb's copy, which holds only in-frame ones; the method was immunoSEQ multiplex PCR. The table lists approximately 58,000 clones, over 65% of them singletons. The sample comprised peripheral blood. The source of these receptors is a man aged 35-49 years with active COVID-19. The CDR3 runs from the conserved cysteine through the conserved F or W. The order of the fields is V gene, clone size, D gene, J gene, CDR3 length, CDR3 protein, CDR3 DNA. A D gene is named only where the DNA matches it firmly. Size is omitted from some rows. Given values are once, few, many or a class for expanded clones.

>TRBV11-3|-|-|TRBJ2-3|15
CASSLGGESTDTQYF
TGTGCCAGCAGCTTAGGCGGAGAAAGCACAGATACGCAGTATTTT
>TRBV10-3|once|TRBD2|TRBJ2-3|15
CAIRGSSGSTDTQYF
TGTGCCATCAGGGGGTCTAGCGGGAGCACAGATACGCAGTATTTT
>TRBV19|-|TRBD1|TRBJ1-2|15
CASSTLDRGRDGYTF
TGTGCCAGTAGTACCTTAGACAGGGGACGCGATGGCTACACCTTC
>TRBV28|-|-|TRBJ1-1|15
CASSLFYRPNTEAFF
TGTGCCAGCAGTTTATTCTACAGACCGAACACTGAAGCTTTCTTT
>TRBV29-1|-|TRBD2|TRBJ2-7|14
CSVGLAGGSLEQYF
TGCAGCGTTGGACTAGCGGGAGGGTCTCTCGAGCAGTACTTC
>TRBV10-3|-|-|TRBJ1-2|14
CAISVNRENYGYTF
TGTGCCATCAGTGTTAACAGGGAGAACTATGGCTACACCTTC
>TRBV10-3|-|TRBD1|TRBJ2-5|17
CAISEVSGTGVEETQYF
TGTGCCATCAGTGAGGTTTCCGGGACAGGGGTTGAGGAGACCCAGTACTTC
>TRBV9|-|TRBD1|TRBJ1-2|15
CASSTGQVALYGYTF
TGTGCCAGCAGCACGGGACAGGTCGCCCTCTATGGCTACACCTTC
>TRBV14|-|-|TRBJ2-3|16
CASSQDMGRAADTQYF
TGTGCCAGCAGCCAAGATATGGGCAGGGCGGCAGATACGCAGTATTTT
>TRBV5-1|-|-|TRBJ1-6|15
CASSLDGVYNSPLHF
TGCGCCAGCAGCTTAGACGGGGTCTATAATTCACCCCTCCACTTT
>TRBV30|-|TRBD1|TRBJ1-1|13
CAWSRQGNTEAFF
TGTGCCTGGAGTAGACAGGGGAACACTGAAGCTTTCTTT
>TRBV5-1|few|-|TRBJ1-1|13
CASSLAVNTEAFF
TGCGCCAGCAGCTTGGCAGTGAACACTGAAGCTTTCTTT
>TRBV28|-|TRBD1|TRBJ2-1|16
CASRVWTGEGYNEQFF
TGTGCCAGCAGGGTCTGGACAGGGGAAGGGTACAATGAGCAGTTCTTC
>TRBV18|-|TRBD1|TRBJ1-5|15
CASSATGVRNQPQHF
TGTGCCAGCTCAGCGACAGGGGTACGCAATCAGCCCCAGCATTTT
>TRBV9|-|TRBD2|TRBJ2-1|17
CASSVEQASGFYNEQFF
TGTGCCAGCAGCGTAGAGCAGGCTAGCGGATTCTACAATGAGCAGTTCTTC
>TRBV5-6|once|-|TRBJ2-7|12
CASSPFGLEQYF
TGTGCCAGCAGCCCTTTTGGCCTCGAGCAGTACTTC
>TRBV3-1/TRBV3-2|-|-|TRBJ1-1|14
CASSQARGTTEAFF
TGTGCCAGCAGCCAAGCCAGGGGAACCACTGAAGCTTTCTTT
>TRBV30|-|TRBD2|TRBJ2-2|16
CAWDSLAGERSGELFF
TGTGCCTGGGACAGCCTAGCGGGAGAGCGGTCCGGGGAGCTGTTTTTT
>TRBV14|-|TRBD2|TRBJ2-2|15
CASRRTSVNTGELFF
TGTGCCAGCAGACGCACTAGCGTGAACACCGGGGAGCTGTTTTTT
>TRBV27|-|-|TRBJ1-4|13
CASSLASNEKLFF
TGTGCCAGCAGTTTGGCAAGTAATGAAAAACTGTTTTTT
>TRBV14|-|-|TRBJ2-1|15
CASSQGGPRINEQFF
TGTGCCAGCAGCCAAGGGGGCCCCAGAATCAATGAGCAGTTCTTC
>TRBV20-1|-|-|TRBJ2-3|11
CSAQRDRPGYF
TGCAGTGCTCAGAGGGATAGACCCGGGTATTTT
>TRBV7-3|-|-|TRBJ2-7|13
CASSLVAASEQYF
TGTGCCAGCAGCTTAGTAGCGGCTAGCGAGCAGTACTTC
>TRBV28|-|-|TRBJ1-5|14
CASSQVTREQPQHF
TGTGCCAGCAGCCAAGTTACCAGGGAACAGCCCCAGCATTTT
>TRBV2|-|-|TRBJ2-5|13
CASSEEHQETQYF
TGTGCCAGCAGTGAAGAACATCAAGAGACCCAGTACTTC